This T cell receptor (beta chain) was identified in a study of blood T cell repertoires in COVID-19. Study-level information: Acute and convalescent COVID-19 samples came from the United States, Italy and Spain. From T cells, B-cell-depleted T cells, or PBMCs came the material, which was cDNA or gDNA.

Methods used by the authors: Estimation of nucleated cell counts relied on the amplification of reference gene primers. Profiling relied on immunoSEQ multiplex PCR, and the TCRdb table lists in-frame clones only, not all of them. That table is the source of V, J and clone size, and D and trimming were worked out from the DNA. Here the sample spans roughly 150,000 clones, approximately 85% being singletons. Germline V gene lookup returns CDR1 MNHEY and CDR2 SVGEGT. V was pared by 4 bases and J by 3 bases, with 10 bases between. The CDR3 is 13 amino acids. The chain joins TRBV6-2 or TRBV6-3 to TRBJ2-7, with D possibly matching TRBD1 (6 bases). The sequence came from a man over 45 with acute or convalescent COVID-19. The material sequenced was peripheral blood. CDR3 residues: CASSWTADYEQYF. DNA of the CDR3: TGTGCCAGCAGTTGGACAGCGGACTACGAGCAGTACTTC.